One and the same sample provided the 2 T cell receptor beta chains below, sequenced in a study of T cell responses to AZD1222 COVID-19 vaccine. Profiling relied on immunoSEQ multiplex PCR, and the TCRdb table lists in-frame clones only, not all of them. The sample carries 50,000 to 60,000 clones, over 70% recorded once. The sample here was peripheral blood, taken on day 0 of AZD1222 vaccination. Receptors originate from an adult in good health.

This clone has only one observation. The chain couples TRBV6-5 to TRBJ1-6; 8 positions match TRBD1. With V trimmed by 2 bases and J by 10 bases, 7 bases remained unmatched. CDR3 length: 15 amino acids. Germline V gives CDR1 MNHEY, CDR2 SVGAGI. The CDR3 DNA is TGTGCCAGCAGTTACCAGACAGGGGAGTACTCACCCCTCCACTTT. This encodes CASSYQTGEYSPLHF.

The J gene is TRBJ2-5, the V gene TRBV25-1, with a tentative D call TRBD2 (5 bases). This CDR3 spans 14 amino acids. CDR1 is MGHDK, CDR2 SYGVNS, per germline. V gave up 2 bases and J gave up 2 bases, with 9 bases separating them. The chain's CDR3 is CASSEGLAQETQYF. DNA for the CDR3: TGTGCCAGCAGTGAAGGGCTAGCTCAAGAGACCCAGTACTTC.